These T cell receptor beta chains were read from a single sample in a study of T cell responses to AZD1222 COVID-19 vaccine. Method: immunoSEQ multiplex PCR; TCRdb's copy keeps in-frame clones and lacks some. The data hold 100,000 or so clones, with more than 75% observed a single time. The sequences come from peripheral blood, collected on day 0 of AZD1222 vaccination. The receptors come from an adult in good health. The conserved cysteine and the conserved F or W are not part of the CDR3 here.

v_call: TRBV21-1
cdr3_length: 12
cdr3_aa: ASSKDDRAQPQH

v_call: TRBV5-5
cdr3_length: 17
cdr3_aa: ASSPTTTGDRGFNQPQH

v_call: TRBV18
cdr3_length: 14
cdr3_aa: ASSPFSTGASYEQY

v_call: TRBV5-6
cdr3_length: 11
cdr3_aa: ASSPDPTAPLH

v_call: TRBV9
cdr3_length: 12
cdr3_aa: ASSPPGETYGYT

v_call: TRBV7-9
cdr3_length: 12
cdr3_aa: ASSQGQGNQPQH

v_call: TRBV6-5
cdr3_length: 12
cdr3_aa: ASSSPPRSYGYT

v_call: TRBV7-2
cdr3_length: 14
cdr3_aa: ASSPSSVAGADTQY

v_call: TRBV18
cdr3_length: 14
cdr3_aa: ASSPPGVGANQPQH

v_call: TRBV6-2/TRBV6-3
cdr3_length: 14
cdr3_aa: ASSNHSRDRDQPQH

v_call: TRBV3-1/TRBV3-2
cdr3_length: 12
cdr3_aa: ASSPIQGNTEAF

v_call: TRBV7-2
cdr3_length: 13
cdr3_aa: ASSRTRTPPLVAF

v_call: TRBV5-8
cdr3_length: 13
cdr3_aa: ASRSYGQGRQPQH

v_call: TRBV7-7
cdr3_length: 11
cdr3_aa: ASSLTRQETQY

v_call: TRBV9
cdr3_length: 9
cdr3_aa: ASSVGEKQF

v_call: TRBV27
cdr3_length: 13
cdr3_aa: ASSPRTGLGSEQY

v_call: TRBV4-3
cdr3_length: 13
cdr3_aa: ASSQDSSGLGELF

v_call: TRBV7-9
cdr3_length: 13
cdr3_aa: ASSRREGAGTEAF

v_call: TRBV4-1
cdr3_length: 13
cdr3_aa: ASSQGQNSNQPQH

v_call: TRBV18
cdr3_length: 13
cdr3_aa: ASSLAGRPTYEQY

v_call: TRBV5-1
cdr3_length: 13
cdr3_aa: ASSLLWGLGETQY

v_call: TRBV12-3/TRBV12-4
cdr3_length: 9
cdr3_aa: ASSWPYGYT

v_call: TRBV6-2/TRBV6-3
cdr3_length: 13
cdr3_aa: ASSYFDRGRGGYT

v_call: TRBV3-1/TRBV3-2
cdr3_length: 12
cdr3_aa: ASSQVEVGGKLF

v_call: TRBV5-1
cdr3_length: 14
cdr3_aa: ASSTIAGGNYNEQF

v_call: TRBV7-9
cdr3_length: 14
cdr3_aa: ASSITSGTGSSPLH

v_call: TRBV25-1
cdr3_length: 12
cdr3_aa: ASSEPPGDTEAF

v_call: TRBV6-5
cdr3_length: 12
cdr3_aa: ANRAIGATDTQY

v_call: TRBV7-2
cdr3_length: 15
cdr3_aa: ASSLGWGSGGAYEQY

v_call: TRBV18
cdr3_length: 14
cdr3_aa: ASSPAGGQSNYGYT

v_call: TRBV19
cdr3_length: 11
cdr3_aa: ASMDRVSGELF

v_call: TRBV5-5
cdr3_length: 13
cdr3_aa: ASSLRVGDNSPLH

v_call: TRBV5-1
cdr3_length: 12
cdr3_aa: ASSLVSGGFEQF

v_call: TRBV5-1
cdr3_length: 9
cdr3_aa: ASRGGTEAF

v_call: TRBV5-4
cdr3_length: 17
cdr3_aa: ASSLETARLAGYTDTQY

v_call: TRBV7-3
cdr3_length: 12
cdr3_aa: ASSPGLRTDTQY

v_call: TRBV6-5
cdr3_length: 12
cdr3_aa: ASTSSSYNSPLH

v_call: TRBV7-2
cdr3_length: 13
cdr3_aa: ASNYRDRGNSPLH

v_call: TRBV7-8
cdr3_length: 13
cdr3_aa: ASSRQGVRGAEAF

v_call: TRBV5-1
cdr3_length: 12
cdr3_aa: ASSAGLGNQPQH

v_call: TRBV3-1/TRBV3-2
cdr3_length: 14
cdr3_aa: ASSHHDRGAREKLF

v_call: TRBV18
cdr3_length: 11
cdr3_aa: ASSPYRSDTQY

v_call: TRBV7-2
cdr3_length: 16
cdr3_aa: ASSSEFSSGGPLHEQF

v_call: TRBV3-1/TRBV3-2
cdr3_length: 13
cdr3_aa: ASSQGGLGRGELF

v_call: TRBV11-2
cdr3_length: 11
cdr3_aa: ASSLAAGFGYT

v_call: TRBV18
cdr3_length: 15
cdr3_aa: ASSPGGGGRSGNTIY

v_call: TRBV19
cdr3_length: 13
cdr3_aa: ASSPQADNTGELF

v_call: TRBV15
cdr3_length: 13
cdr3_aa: ATSPGRDSSYEQY

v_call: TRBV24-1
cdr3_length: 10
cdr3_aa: ATLGTVYGYT